The TCR beta chain described here comes from a study of blood T cell repertoires in COVID-19 (TCRdb year 2020). Regarding the study in general: The collaborator samples originated in the United States, Italy and Spain and spanned the acute and convalescent phases of COVID-19. Where available, HLA class I and class II types were taken from metadata supplied by the sample provider and were not determined by assay-based typing. The prospective study material was composed of cDNA or gDNA derived from T cells, B-cell-depleted T cells, or PBMCs. The repertoires were made available in a free public database intended to serve as a resource for research on the immune response to SARS-CoV-2. The samples were drawn from two sources: the first 160 participants of the ongoing ImmuneRACE study, and over 1,000 subjects contributed by 6 global collaborators. The sample metadata nearly always contained a de-identified subject ID, COVID-19 status, age in years and sex. The dataset comprised deeply sampled blood TCRbeta repertoires from subjects exposed to, actively infected with, or recovered from COVID-19. Study-level results and caveats: The amount of clinical and demographic metadata varied by source and participant and was provided uncurated.

Participants in the prospective study were aged roughly 18 to 100 years, lived in 20 to 30 United States geographic areas, and enrolled through a virtual design. To assign participants to cohorts, the prospective study relied on clinical history that participants themselves reported in a screening survey and a study questionnaire. Recovered participants in ImmuneRACE Cohort 3 were defined as having two consecutive negative NP/OP PCR tests, clearance from a healthcare professional, or resolution of symptoms. Each participant in the prospective study had whole blood, serum and a nasopharyngeal or oropharyngeal swab collected by mobile phlebotomists. Participants in the prospective study had the option to provide additional blood draws and questionnaires over a roughly two-month period. Blood samples from the prospective study were shipped frozen or at room temperature prior to DNA extraction. There are 14 amino acids in the CDR3, from cysteine to phenylalanine inclusive. The retained sequence is limited to the CDR3, 42 bases, with the frame set at the first base. Compared with germline, V lacks 8 bases and J lacks 4 bases; bases without a gene match: 7. CDR1 and CDR2 are read off the germline V gene (reference sequence) as LNHDA and SQIVND.

In regard to this clone: Its recognized antigen is unknown. No base quality information exists; no much larger clone differs at one position.

TCRbeta CDR3 regions were amplified from genomic DNA by means of the immunoSEQ Assay, a bias-controlled multiplex PCR. In the original analysis: Within the assay, amplification of reference gene primers was used to estimate how many nucleated cells each sample contained. To quantify the absolute abundance of each unique TCRbeta CDR3 rearrangement, sequence reads were collapsed and filtered. Productive Simpson clonality was computed per sample as the square root of Simpson's diversity index over productive rearrangements. TCRdb mirrors the immuneACCESS table, restricted to in-frame sequences. Some clones are absent from its copies; in checked studies, under half trace to an unresolved V gene, and the reason for the others is unknown. The D gene and trimming were derived from the DNA, and the V and J assignments and clone size from that table. The sample has hundreds of thousands of clones on record, about 92% of them singletons. The ten most abundant clones make up roughly 2.6% of the sample.

The rearranged chain carries TRBV19 and TRBJ1-1; TRBD1 matches 10 bases in the middle. The TCR comes from a man in his sixties who had recovered from COVID-19. Specimen: PBMCs or T cells enriched from blood (not recorded which). The nucleotides are TGTGCCAGTTGCATAGGACAGGGGGTCACTGAAGCTTTCTTT. The encoded protein is CASCIGQGVTEAFF.